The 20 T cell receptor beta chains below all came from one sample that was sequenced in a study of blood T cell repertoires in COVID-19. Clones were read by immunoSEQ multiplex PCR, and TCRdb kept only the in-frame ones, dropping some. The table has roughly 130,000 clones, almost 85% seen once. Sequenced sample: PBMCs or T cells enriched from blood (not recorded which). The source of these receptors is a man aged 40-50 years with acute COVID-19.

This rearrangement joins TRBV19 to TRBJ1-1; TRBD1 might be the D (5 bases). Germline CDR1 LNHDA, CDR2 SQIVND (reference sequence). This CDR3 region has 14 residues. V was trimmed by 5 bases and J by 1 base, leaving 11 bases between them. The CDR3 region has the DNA TGTGCCAGTAGTTCCGGACATAGGAACACTGAAGCTTTCTTT. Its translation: CASSSGHRNTEAFF.

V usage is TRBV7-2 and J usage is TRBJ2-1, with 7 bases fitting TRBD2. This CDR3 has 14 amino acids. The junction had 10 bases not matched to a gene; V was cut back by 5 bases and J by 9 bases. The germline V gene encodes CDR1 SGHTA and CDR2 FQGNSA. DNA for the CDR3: TGTGCCAGCAGCCCGGAAGGACTAGTTTTTGAGCAGTTCTTC. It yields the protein CASSPEGLVFEQFF.

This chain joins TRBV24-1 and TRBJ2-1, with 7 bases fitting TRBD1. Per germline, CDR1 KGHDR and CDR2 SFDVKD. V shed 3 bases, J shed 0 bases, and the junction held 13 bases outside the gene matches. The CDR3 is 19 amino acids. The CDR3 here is CATSDRGRGSRGSYNEQFF. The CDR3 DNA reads TGTGCCACCAGTGATAGGGGGCGCGGGTCGAGGGGCTCCTACAATGAGCAGTTCTTC.

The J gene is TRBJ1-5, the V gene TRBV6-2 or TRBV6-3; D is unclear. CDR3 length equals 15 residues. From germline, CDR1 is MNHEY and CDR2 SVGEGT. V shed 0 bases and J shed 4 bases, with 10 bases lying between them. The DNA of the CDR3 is TGTGCCAGCAGTTACTCTTTGGCACCTAATCAGCCCCAGCATTTT. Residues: CASSYSLAPNQPQHF.

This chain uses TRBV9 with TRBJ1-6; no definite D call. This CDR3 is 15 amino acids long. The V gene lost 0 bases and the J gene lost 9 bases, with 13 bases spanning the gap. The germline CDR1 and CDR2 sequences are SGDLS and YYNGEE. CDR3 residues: CASSVGPTGGSPLHF. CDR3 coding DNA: TGTGCCAGCAGCGTAGGTCCTACCGGCGGTTCACCCCTCCACTTT.

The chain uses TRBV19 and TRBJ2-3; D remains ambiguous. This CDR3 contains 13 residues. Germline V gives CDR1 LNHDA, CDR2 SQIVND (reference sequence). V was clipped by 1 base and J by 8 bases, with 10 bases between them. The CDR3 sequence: CASSIGVPVTQYF. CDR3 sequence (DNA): TGTGCCAGTAGTATAGGTGTCCCGGTTACGCAGTATTTT.

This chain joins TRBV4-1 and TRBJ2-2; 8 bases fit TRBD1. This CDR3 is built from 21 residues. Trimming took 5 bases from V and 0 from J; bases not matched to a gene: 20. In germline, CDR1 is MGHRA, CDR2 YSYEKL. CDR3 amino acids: CASSFYPGQVNYLANTGELFF. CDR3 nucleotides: TGCGCCAGCAGCTTTTACCCGGGACAGGTGAACTACCTCGCGAACACCGGGGAGCTGTTTTTT.

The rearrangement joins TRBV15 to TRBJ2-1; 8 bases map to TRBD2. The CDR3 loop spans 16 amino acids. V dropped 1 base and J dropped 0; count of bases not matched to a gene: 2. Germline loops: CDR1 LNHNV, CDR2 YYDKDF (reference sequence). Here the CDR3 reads CATSRGRGGSYNEQFF. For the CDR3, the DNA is TGTGCCACCAGCAGAGGTCGGGGGGGCTCCTACAATGAGCAGTTCTTC.

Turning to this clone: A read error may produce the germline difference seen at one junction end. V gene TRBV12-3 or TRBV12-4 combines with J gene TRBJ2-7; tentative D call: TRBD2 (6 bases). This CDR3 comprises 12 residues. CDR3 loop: CASTQGGRSPLF. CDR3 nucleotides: TGTGCCAGCACCCAGGGAGGTCGGTCTCCACTCTTC.

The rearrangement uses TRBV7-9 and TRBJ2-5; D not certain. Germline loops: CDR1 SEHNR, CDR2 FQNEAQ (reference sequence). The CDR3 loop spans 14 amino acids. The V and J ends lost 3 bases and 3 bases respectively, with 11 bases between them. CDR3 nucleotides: TGTGCCAGCAGCTTCTCGCCCAGTAAAGAGACCCAGTACTTC. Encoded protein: CASSFSPSKETQYF.

CDR3 loop: CASSQDRVNYGYTF. CDR3 DNA: TGCGCCAGCAGCCAAGATCGCGTTAACTATGGCTACACCTTC. This sequence joins TRBV4-3 and TRBJ1-2, with D uncertain. The V end was cut by 0 bases, the J end by 1 base, with 6 bases between. This CDR3 spans 14 amino acids. Per the germline V gene, CDR1 is LGHNA and CDR2 is YSLEER.

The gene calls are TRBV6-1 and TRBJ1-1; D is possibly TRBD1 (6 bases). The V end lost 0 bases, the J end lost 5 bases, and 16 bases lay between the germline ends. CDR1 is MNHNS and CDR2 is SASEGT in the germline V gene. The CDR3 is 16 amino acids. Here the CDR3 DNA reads TGTGCCAGCAGTGAAGCGCTGGGGCAGGGGTGGACTGAAGCTTTCTTT. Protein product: CASSEALGQGWTEAFF.

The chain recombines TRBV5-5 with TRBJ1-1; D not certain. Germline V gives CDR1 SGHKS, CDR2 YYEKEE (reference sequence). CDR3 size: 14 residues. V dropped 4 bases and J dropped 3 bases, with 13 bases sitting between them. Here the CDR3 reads CASSRATRDTEAFF. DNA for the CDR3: TGTGCCAGCAGCAGGGCCACTAGGGACACTGAAGCTTTCTTT.

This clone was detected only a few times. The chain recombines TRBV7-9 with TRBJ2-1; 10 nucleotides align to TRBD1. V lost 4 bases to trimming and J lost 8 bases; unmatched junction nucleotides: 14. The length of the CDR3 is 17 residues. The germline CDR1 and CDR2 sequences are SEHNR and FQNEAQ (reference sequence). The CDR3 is CASSSRLGQGKRDEQFF. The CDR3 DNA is TGTGCCAGCAGCTCCCGTTTGGGACAGGGGAAAAGGGATGAGCAGTTCTTC.

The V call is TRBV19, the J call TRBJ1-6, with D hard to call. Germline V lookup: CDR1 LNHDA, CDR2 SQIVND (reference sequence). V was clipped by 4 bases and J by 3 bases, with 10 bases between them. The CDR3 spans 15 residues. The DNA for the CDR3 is TGTGCCAGTAGTAGTAGGGAGAACTATAATTCACCCCTCCACTTT. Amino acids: CASSSRENYNSPLHF.

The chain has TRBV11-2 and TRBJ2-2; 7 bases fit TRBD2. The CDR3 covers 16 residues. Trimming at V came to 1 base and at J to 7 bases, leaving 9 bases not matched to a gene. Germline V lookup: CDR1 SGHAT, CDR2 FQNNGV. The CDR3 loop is CASSLGRGNGGGELFF. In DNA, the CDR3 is TGTGCCAGCAGCTTAGGGCGGGGGAATGGTGGCGGGGAGCTGTTTTTT.

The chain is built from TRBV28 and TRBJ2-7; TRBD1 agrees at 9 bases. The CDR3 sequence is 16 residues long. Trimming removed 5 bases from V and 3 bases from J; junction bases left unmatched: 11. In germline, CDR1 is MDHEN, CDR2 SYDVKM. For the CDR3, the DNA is TGTGCCAGCAGTCCCCCACGTACAGGGGGCTTCTACGAGCAGTACTTC. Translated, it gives CASSPPRTGGFYEQYF.

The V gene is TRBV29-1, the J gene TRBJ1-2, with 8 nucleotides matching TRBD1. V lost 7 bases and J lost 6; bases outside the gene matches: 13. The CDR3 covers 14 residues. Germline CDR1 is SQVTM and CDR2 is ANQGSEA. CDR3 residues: CSASWTGRKDGYTF. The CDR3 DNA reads TGCAGCGCGTCATGGACAGGGCGGAAGGATGGCTACACCTTC.

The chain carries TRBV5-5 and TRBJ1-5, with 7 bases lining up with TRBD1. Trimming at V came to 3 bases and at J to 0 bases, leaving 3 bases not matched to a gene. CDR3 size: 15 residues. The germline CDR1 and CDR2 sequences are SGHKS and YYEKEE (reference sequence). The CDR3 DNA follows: TGTGCCAGCAGCTGGGGACAGACTAGCAATCAGCCCCAGCATTTT. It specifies CASSWGQTSNQPQHF.

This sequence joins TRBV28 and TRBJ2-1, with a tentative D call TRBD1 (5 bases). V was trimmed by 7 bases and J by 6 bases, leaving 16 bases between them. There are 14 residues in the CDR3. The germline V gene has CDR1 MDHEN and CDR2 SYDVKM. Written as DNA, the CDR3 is TGTGCCAGCAAAGGGGAAAGGGAAGGCAATGAGCAGTTCTTC. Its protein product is CASKGEREGNEQFF.